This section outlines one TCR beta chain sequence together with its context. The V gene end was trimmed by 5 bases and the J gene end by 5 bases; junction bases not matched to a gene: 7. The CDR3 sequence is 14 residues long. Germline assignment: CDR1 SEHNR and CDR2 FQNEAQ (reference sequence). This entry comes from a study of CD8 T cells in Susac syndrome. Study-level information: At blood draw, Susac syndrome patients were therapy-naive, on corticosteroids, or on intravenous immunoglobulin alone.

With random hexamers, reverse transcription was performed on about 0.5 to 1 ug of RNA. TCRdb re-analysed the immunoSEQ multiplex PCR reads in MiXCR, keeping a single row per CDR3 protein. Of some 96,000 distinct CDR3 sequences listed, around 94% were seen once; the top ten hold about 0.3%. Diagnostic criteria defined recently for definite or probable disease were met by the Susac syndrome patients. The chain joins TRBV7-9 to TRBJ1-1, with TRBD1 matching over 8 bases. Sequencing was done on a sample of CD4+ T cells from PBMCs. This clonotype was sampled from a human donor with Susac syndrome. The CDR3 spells CASSRGQEQTEAFF. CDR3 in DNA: TGTGCCAGCAGCCGGGGACAGGAGCAGACTGAAGCTTTCTTT.